This T cell receptor (beta chain) was recorded in a study of blood T cell repertoires in COVID-19. Per the original methods: Nucleated cell number was recorded as an estimate derived from reference gene primer amplification. Libraries were prepared by immunoSEQ multiplex PCR; TCRdb keeps only in-frame clonotypes and omits some of them. That table is the source of V, J and clone size, and D and trimming were worked out from the DNA. The table shows 240,000 or so clones, with 85% to 90% occurring only once. In germline, CDR1 is SQVTM, CDR2 ANQGSEA. The CDR3 is made up of 16 amino acids. The V gene lost 1 base and the J gene lost 8 bases, with 23 bases spanning the gap.

Sequences were obtained from PBMCs or T cells enriched from blood (not recorded which). This TCR derives from a man in his fifties or sixties who had been exposed to COVID-19. The gene calls are TRBV29-1 and TRBJ1-2; D is possibly TRBD1 (5 bases). The CDR3 is CSVEVKGLGSIWGYTF. The DNA for the CDR3 is TGCAGCGTTGAAGTGAAGGGGCTTGGTAGTATTTGGGGCTACACCTTC.